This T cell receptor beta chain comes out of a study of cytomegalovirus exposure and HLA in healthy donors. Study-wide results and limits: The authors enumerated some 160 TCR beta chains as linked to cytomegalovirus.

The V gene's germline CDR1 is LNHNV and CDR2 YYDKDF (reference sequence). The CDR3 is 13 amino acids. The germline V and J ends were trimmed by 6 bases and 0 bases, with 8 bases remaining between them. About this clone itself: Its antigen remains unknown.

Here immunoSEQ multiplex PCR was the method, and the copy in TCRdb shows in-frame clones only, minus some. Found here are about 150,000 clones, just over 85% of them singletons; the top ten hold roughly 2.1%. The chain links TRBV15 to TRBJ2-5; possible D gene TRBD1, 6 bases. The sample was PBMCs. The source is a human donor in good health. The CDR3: CATSQGYQETQYF. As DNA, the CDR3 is TGTGCCACCAGTCAGGGGTACCAAGAGACCCAGTACTTC.